These T cell receptor beta chains were read from a single sample in a study of early T cells in non-severe SARS-CoV-2 infection. TCRdb processed the 5' RACE reads anew with MiXCR; each CDR3 protein has one entry. This table has tens of thousands of distinct CDR3 sequences, approximately 8% appearing once. The sample consisted of whole blood, taken at baseline. Receptors originate from an adult who was a healthcare worker with PCR-confirmed SARS-CoV-2 infection or an uninfected control (not recorded which). Both conserved end residues are part of each CDR3. The D gene is left open where the match is weak. Not every row has a clone size; where given, it reads once, few, many or a size class.

V	D	J	size	CDR3	DNA
TRBV27	.	TRBJ2-2	.	CASSWTRSQELFF	TGTGCCAGCAGTTGGACCCGAAGCCAGGAGCTGTTTTTT
TRBV20-1	.	TRBJ1-6	many	CSATQQGPNSPLHF	TGCAGTGCCACACAACAGGGACCTAACTCACCCCTCCACTTT
TRBV7-8	TRBD2	TRBJ2-3	.	CASSPGLAGTGSTQYF	TGTGCCAGCAGCCCGGGACTAGCGGGGACCGGGAGTACGCAGTATTTT
TRBV19	.	TRBJ2-7	many	CASSMVGGTSYEQYF	TGTGCCAGTAGTATGGTTGGAGGGACCTCCTACGAGCAGTACTTC
TRBV12-3/TRBV12-4	TRBD2	TRBJ2-3	many	CASSFQLAGTSTDTQYF	TGTGCCAGCAGTTTTCAGCTAGCGGGAACTAGCACAGATACGCAGTATTTT
TRBV28	TRBD2	TRBJ2-5	few	CASSQPPGLVPNQETQYF	TGTGCCAGCAGCCAGCCGCCAGGACTAGTCCCTAATCAAGAGACCCAGTACTTC
TRBV11-2	TRBD1	TRBJ1-2	few	CASSADREFLLTPSF	TGTGCCAGCAGCGCGGACAGGGAGTTTCTCCTAACGCCTTCATTC
TRBV30	.	TRBJ1-6	few	CAWSVVTGGNSPLHF	TGTGCCTGGAGTGTGGTCACAGGAGGTAATTCACCCCTCCACTTT
TRBV4-2	.	TRBJ2-7	.	CASSQDIASEQYF	TGTGCCAGCAGCCAAGATATTGCGTCTGAGCAGTACTTC
TRBV20-1	TRBD2	TRBJ2-3	many	CSAWGGSTDTQYF	TGCAGTGCGTGGGGGGGGAGCACAGATACGCAGTATTTT
TRBV6-5	.	TRBJ1-2	few	CAAWEVGGYTF	TGTGCTGCCTGGGAGGTGGGTGGCTACACCTTC
TRBV20-1	.	TRBJ2-1	.	CIIGAGEYNEQFF	TGCATTATTGGGGCAGGGGAATACAATGAGCAGTTCTTC
TRBV9	TRBD2	TRBJ2-5	.	CPQWSISAGEETQYF	TGTCCCCAGTGGTCGATCTCGGCGGGGGAAGAGACCCAGTACTTC
TRBV25-1	TRBD1	TRBJ2-5	many	CASSETGGFETQYF	TGTGCCAGCAGTGAGACAGGGGGCTTTGAGACCCAGTACTTC
TRBV4-1	.	TRBJ1-6	many	CASSQGSPPLHF	TGCGCCAGCAGCCAAGGTTCACCACCCCTCCACTTT
TRBV7-2	TRBD1	TRBJ1-2	few	CASSLGQLYGYTF	TGTGCCAGCAGCTTGGGACAGCTCTATGGCTACACCTTC
TRBV5-4	TRBD1	TRBJ1-2	many	CASYRTGENYGYTF	TGTGCCAGCTATCGGACAGGGGAGAACTATGGCTACACCTTC
TRBV20-1	.	TRBJ2-5	many	CSAPTGGETQYF	TGCAGTGCCCCGACCGGTGGGGAGACCCAGTACTTC
TRBV7-9	.	TRBJ2-5	many	CASSLGAGAQETQYF	TGTGCCAGCAGCCTGGGAGCTGGCGCACAAGAGACCCAGTACTTC
TRBV4-2	.	TRBJ1-6	few	CASSQESRATASPLHF	TGTGCCAGCAGCCAAGAATCCCGGGCCACCGCTTCACCCCTCCACTTT
TRBV27	.	TRBJ2-1	.	CASSLLGRNEQFF	TGTGCCAGCAGTTTACTTGGGCGTAATGAGCAGTTCTTC
TRBV28	TRBD1	TRBJ1-6	few	CASGDSGGGNSPLHF	TGTGCCAGCGGTGATTCAGGGGGCGGTAATTCACCCCTCCACTTT
TRBV9	.	TRBJ2-1	many	CASSVGGRKGSYNEQFF	TGTGCCAGCAGCGTAGGTGGGCGGAAGGGCTCCTACAATGAGCAGTTCTTC
TRBV6-2/TRBV6-3	.	TRBJ2-7	.	CASSYGEVEQYF	TGTGCCAGCAGTTACGGAGAAGTGGAGCAGTACTTC
TRBV28	TRBD2	TRBJ2-5	few	CASSSSGGLQETQYF	TGTGCCAGCAGCTCTAGCGGGGGCCTCCAAGAGACCCAGTACTTC
TRBV28	.	TRBJ2-7	.	CASSPSGTQARSSYEQYF	TGTGCCAGCAGTCCCTCCGGTACACAGGCGAGAAGCTCCTACGAGCAGTACTTC
TRBV24-1	TRBD1	TRBJ2-2	.	CATSDSTGGAGATVNTGELFF	TGTGCCACCAGTGATTCGACAGGGGGCGCGGGGGCAACCGTAAACACCGGGGAGCTGTTTTTT
TRBV11-2	.	TRBJ1-1	.	CASSLVFKKTEAFF	TGTGCCAGCAGCTTAGTGTTCAAAAAGACTGAAGCTTTCTTT
TRBV5-1	.	TRBJ1-5	many	CASSPGENSNQPQHF	TGCGCCAGCAGTCCAGGGGAAAATAGCAATCAGCCCCAGCATTTT
TRBV9	TRBD1	TRBJ1-2	few	CASSAQGAKGYTF	TGTGCCAGCAGCGCCCAGGGGGCGAAGGGCTACACCTTC
TRBV9	.	TRBJ2-2	few	CASTPLNTGELFF	TGTGCCAGCACACCTCTAAACACCGGGGAGCTGTTTTTT
TRBV30	.	TRBJ1-1	.	CAWSMGTEAFF	TGTGCCTGGAGTATGGGGACTGAAGCTTTCTTT
TRBV11-2	.	TRBJ2-7	many	CASSLGGYLYEQYF	TGTGCCAGCAGCTTAGGGGGGTACCTTTACGAGCAGTACTTC
TRBV11-2	.	TRBJ2-3	many	CASSKWADYSTDTQYF	TGTGCCAGCAGTAAGTGGGCGGACTATAGCACAGATACGCAGTATTTT
TRBV5-4	TRBD1	TRBJ1-1	.	CASSQGQILNTEAFF	TGTGCCAGCAGCCAGGGACAGATCTTGAACACTGAAGCTTTCTTT
TRBV11-3	.	TRBJ1-1	.	CASSLGGPRAEAFF	TGTGCCAGCAGCTTAGGAGGGCCTAGGGCTGAAGCTTTCTTT
TRBV5-1	.	TRBJ2-7	.	CASSLEPDGTLWYF	TGCGCCAGCAGCCTAGAACCGGACGGAACTCTCTGGTACTTC
TRBV6-2/TRBV6-3	.	TRBJ2-7	.	CASSWGSSSYEQYF	TGTGCCAGCAGTTGGGGGTCCAGCTCCTACGAGCAGTACTTC
TRBV19	TRBD1	TRBJ1-6	.	CASRPRGQGYNSPLHF	TGTGCCAGTAGGCCGAGAGGACAGGGCTACAATTCACCCCTCCACTTT
TRBV20-1	.	TRBJ2-1	few	CSARVRGGVSYNEQFF	TGCAGTGCTAGAGTGAGAGGGGGGGTCTCCTACAATGAGCAGTTCTTC
TRBV12-3/TRBV12-4	.	TRBJ1-3	many	CASSLAGPVVGNTIYF	TGTGCCAGCAGTTTAGCGGGCCCGGTGGTTGGAAACACCATATATTTT